The text below deals with one T cell receptor (beta chain). It lacks a known antigen. Per-nucleotide qualities are absent, and no much larger clonotype sits a single base away. The data belong to a study of technical replicates of blood from a few donors (dated by TCRdb to the late 2010s). The library came from the immunoSEQ multiplex PCR assay. TCRdb's version of the immuneACCESS table is confined to in-frame rearrangements and falls short of the full clone set. An unresolved V gene accounts for under half of the shortfall where checked; the remainder is of unknown origin. The sample has about 94,000 clones on record, approximately 95% of them singletons. Together, the top ten hold around 0.21% of the sample. Compared with germline, V lacks 7 bases and J lacks 10 bases; bases without a gene match: 11. CDR3 length: 13 amino acids, cysteine to phenylalanine. Only the CDR3 part of the read is kept: 39 bases, read in frame from the first base. As encoded in the germline V gene, CDR1 is SNHLY while CDR2 is FYNNEI.

The sequenced material came from T cells isolated from PBMCs. The sequence came from a human donor in good health. Rearrangement joined TRBV2 to TRBJ2-7; 9 central nucleotides agree with TRBD1. The CDR3 sequence is CASNRDRAVLQYF. The nucleotide sequence is given as TGTGCCAGCAATCGGGACAGGGCTGTCCTCCAGTACTTC.